This is a list of T cell receptor beta chains from one sample in a study of blood T cell repertoires in COVID-19. The data were produced by immunoSEQ multiplex PCR, yet TCRdb's version contains in-frame clones alone and is incomplete. The table has hundreds of thousands of clones, 85% to 90% seen once. Specimen: peripheral blood. The receptors stem from a woman aged 18-29 years with acute or convalescent COVID-19. Each CDR3 is given with its conserved first and last residue. A D gene is named only where the DNA matches it firmly. Part of the rows lack a size; the others show once, few, many or a class for expanded clones.

CDR3 protein | CDR3 DNA | V gene | clone size | J gene | D gene
CAWKWGGSGNTIYF | TGTGCCTGGAAGTGGGGCGGTTCTGGAAACACCATATATTTT | TRBV30 | NA | TRBJ1-3 | NA
CSVVSNLEGYTF | TGCAGCGTTGTGAGCAATCTCGAGGGCTACACCTTC | TRBV29-1 | NA | TRBJ1-2 | NA
CASSQAEIDGYTF | TGTGCCAGCAGCCAAGCTGAGATCGATGGCTACACCTTC | TRBV4-2 | NA | TRBJ1-2 | NA
CASSQEQGGGYTF | TGTGCCAGCAGCCAAGAACAAGGAGGGGGCTACACCTTC | TRBV3-1/TRBV3-2 | few | TRBJ1-2 | NA
CATSRVGTGGDEQYF | TGTGCCACCAGCAGAGTAGGGACAGGGGGCGACGAGCAGTACTTC | TRBV15 | NA | TRBJ2-7 | TRBD1
CASRDGTNYGYTF | TGTGCCAGCAGGGACGGGACTAACTATGGCTACACCTTC | TRBV5-4 | NA | TRBJ1-2 | NA
CASSPGQGGTGELFF | TGTGCCAGCAGCCCGGGACAGGGGGGAACCGGGGAGCTGTTTTTT | TRBV7-9 | NA | TRBJ2-2 | TRBD1
CSVSNVQGPPGGYTF | TGCAGCGTGTCGAACGTACAGGGGCCCCCTGGGGGCTACACCTTC | TRBV29-1 | NA | TRBJ1-2 | TRBD1
CASSLAGVYNEQYF | TGTGCCAGCAGCTTAGCCGGGGTTTACAACGAGCAGTACTTC | TRBV7-9 | NA | TRBJ2-7 | NA
CASTPPGNENTIYF | TGTGCCAGTACCCCTCCAGGGAACGAAAACACCATATATTTT | TRBV19 | NA | TRBJ1-3 | NA
CSARGQGVVF | TGCAGTGCTAGAGGTCAGGGGGTGGTTTTC | TRBV20-1 | NA | TRBJ1-2 | TRBD1
CASSSKGTGFYEQYF | TGTGCCAGCAGCTCCAAAGGGACAGGATTCTACGAGCAGTACTTC | TRBV11-2 | NA | TRBJ2-7 | TRBD1
CASSYRGLFQETQYF | TGTGCCAGCAGTTACAGGGGGCTTTTCCAAGAGACCCAGTACTTC | TRBV6-5 | NA | TRBJ2-5 | TRBD1
CASSPPAGPYGYTF | TGTGCCAGCAGCCCCCCCGCAGGGCCCTATGGCTACACCTTC | TRBV7-9 | NA | TRBJ1-2 | NA
CASSLGVAGAHEQYF | TGTGCCAGCAGCTTAGGGGTAGCGGGGGCACACGAGCAGTACTTC | TRBV13 | NA | TRBJ2-7 | TRBD2
CASSTRLAGGSYNEQFF | TGTGCCAGCAGCACGCGACTAGCGGGGGGGTCCTACAATGAGCAGTTCTTC | TRBV14 | NA | TRBJ2-1 | TRBD2